The sequence of this TCR beta chain was determined in a study of T-cell memory formation after mild COVID-19. This clonotype has only a few counts. With 6 bases clipped from V and 2 bases from J, the junction kept 3 bases outside the gene matches. The V gene's germline CDR1 is MGHRA and CDR2 YSYEKL. The length of the CDR3 is 13 residues. Libraries for TCRalpha and TCRbeta carried sample barcodes and unique molecular identifiers via 5'RACE. TCRdb processed the 5' RACE reads anew with MiXCR; each CDR3 protein has one entry. The sample holds more than 450,000 distinct CDR3 sequences, 18% seen once. Sequenced material: PBMCs or a T cell subset sorted from them (not recorded which). The receptor's source is an adult woman who had mild COVID-19 (a few samples of this study predate the infection). Cell type and time point are not known. The V gene is TRBV4-1, the J gene TRBJ1-2; TRBD1 matches 7 bases. CDR3 protein: CASRSDRNYGYTF. The DNA of the CDR3 is TGCGCCAGCAGATCGGACAGGAACTATGGCTACACCTTC.